This T cell receptor beta chain derives from a study of shared clonotypes between healthy human individuals. Broader study findings: It was the non-shared clonotypes that had lower generation probabilities than clonotypes shared by all four donors.

A word on this clone: The antigen is unknown.

Germline lookup yields CDR1 KGHSH and CDR2 LQKENI. CDR3 length: 13 residues. The ends were cut back, 6 bases at V and 7 bases at J, with 13 bases in the middle. Assay: immunoSEQ multiplex PCR; the TCRdb copy retains only in-frame clones and omits some. This sample has about 1.1 million clones; around 78% occur once, and the top ten carry more than 0.5%. Donors, healthy HIV-negative adults, lacked recent acute infections or vaccinations. Everyone who donated was a Caucasian adult who lived in Nashville, Tennessee. The authors divided CD4+ cells into CD45RA+ naive and CD45RA-negative memory subsets. This clonotype was sampled from a man between 18 and 29 years old in good health. Some clones in this sample may be carry-over from other donors' samples. Sequencing input: memory CD4+ T cells from PBMCs. Subset indicated: CD45RA-negative fraction. This sequence joins TRBV18 and TRBJ2-1, with D perhaps TRBD2 (6 bases). CDR3 amino acids: CASSSGGGNEQFF. The CDR3 coding sequence is TGTGCCAGCTCGTCGGGCGGAGGGAATGAGCAGTTCTTC.